The rows below give T cell receptor beta chains drawn from one sample of a study of shared clonotypes between healthy human individuals. Method: immunoSEQ multiplex PCR; TCRdb's copy keeps in-frame clones and lacks some. The sample records about 490,000 clones, 70% to 80% being singletons. Specimen: PBMCs. These receptors came from a woman between 40 and 50 years old in good health. Some clones in this sample may be carry-over from other donors' samples. The CDR3 runs from the conserved cysteine through the conserved F or W. A D gene is named only where the DNA matches it firmly. A row's size may be missing; if present it is once, few, many or a size class.

. TRBJ2-7 . TRBV30 CAWSSGPYEQYF TGTGCCTGGAGTAGTGGCCCCTACGAGCAGTACTTC
. TRBJ2-7 . TRBV6-5 CASSYGAGRDLYEQYF TGTGCCAGCAGTTACGGAGCCGGGCGGGACCTCTACGAGCAGTACTTC
TRBD1 TRBJ2-7 . TRBV28 CASSLSDRVSEQYF TGTGCCAGCAGTTTATCAGACAGGGTAAGCGAGCAGTACTTC
. TRBJ1-6 few TRBV11-3 CASSLRWNSPLHF TGTGCCAGCAGCCTTCGGTGGAATTCACCCCTCCACTTT
. TRBJ1-1 . TRBV10-1 CASAAATSNTEAFF TGCGCCAGCGCCGCGGCAACCTCGAACACTGAAGCTTTCTTT
. TRBJ2-7 . TRBV2 CASSDSGLPPVYF TGTGCCAGCAGTGATTCCGGCCTACCGCCGGTGTACTTC
. TRBJ2-7 . TRBV29-1 CSVVGAYEQYF TGCAGCGTTGTGGGGGCCTACGAGCAGTACTTC
. TRBJ2-1 . TRBV9 CASSVGDSARSYNEQFF TGTGCCAGCAGCGTAGGTGATAGCGCTAGGTCCTACAATGAGCAGTTCTTC
TRBD2 TRBJ2-5 few TRBV5-1 CASSSGLAGQETQYF TGCGCCAGCAGCTCGGGACTAGCGGGACAAGAGACCCAGTACTTC
TRBD1 TRBJ2-5 many TRBV5-1 CASSLLNNLGTGQETQYF TGCGCCAGCAGCTTGTTAAACAACCTCGGGACAGGGCAAGAGACCCAGTACTTC
. TRBJ2-7 . TRBV28 CASSGPGQGTPYEQYF TGCGCCAGCAGTGGCCCGGGGCAGGGGACTCCCTACGAGCAGTACTTC
. TRBJ1-1 . TRBV9 CASSSPGRGGGPFF TGTGCCAGCAGCTCCCCCGGGCGTGGGGGGGGGCCTTTCTTT
. TRBJ2-7 . TRBV2 CASSAGTYYEQYF TGTGCCAGCAGTGCCGGGACTTACTACGAGCAGTACTTC
. TRBJ2-2 . TRBV19 CASSIGQNTGELFF TGTGCCAGTAGTATAGGTCAAAACACCGGGGAGCTGTTTTTT
TRBD1 TRBJ2-7 once TRBV6-6 CASSYGQGASYEQYF TGTGCCAGCAGTTACGGGCAGGGGGCCTCCTACGAGCAGTACTTC
. TRBJ1-4 . TRBV6-6 CASSFGQTNEKLFF TGTGCCAGCAGTTTTGGACAGACCAATGAAAAACTGTTTTTT
TRBD1 TRBJ1-2 once TRBV6-1 CASSAGTGGFGYTF TGTGCCAGCAGTGCCGGGACAGGGGGCTTCGGCTACACCTTC
. TRBJ1-1 once TRBV7-9 CASSSTEDTEAFF TGTGCCAGCAGTTCAACAGAGGACACTGAAGCTTTCTTT